This record concerns one T cell receptor beta chain sequence. Profiled with immunoSEQ multiplex PCR; TCRdb holds only in-frame clones, not every one. Of about 9,600 clones detected, approximately 78% appear once; the ten largest clones hold about 4.9%. This sample stems from a study of immune evolution from preneoplasia to lung adenocarcinoma. Unmatched junction bases numbered 5, after V lost 2 bases and J lost 6 bases. Germline CDR1 reads SGHTA; CDR2 reads FQGNSA. The CDR3 sequence is 14 residues long. The source of this sequence is a person between 65 and 79 years old with lung adenocarcinoma. The J gene is TRBJ2-3, the V gene TRBV7-2; TRBD1 matches at 7 bases. The sequencing input was FFPE minimally invasive lung adenocarcinoma tissue. The CDR3 spells CASSLNRGQDTQYF. The CDR3 DNA is TGTGCCAGCAGCTTAAATAGGGGGCAGGATACGCAGTATTTT.